The entry below describes one T cell receptor beta chain. Time point denoted: newly diagnosed GD, antithyroid drugs for less than 3 months. There was RNA extracted from PBMCs, and the TCR library was made from it. These data are taken from a study of regulatory T cells in long-lasting Graves disease. Across the study: Patients with new Graves' disease had used antithyroid drugs below 3 months.

The CDR3 has 17 residues. The V end was cut by 5 bases, the J end by 0 bases, with 17 bases between. Per the germline V gene, CDR1 is MNHNS and CDR2 is SASEGT. In building TCR beta libraries, iRepertoire HTBI primers were used together with Arm-PCR of CDR3 regions. TCRdb called the multiplex PCR reads again in MiXCR, with one record for every CDR3 protein. Here the sample spans 680,000 or so distinct CDR3 sequences, roughly 15% being singletons. These data were also filed under a second study, of T cells in Graves' hyperthyroidism and ophthalmopathy. From that report: Exclusions: uncontrolled infection, other autoimmune disease, pregnancy, lactation. First-round RT-PCR of the TCR CDR3 relied on the HTBI primer set. Blood also held most thyroid clonotypes expanded beyond 0.001.

The clonotype originates from a woman aged 25 to 39 with Graves disease. Specimen: peripheral blood mononuclear cells (PBMCs), collected at new diagnosis, from a patient treated with antithyroid drugs. V gene TRBV6-1 combines with J gene TRBJ2-1; D may be TRBD2 (6 bases). This chain's CDR3 is CASSYAGPRTSYNEQFF. CDR3 nucleotides: TGTGCCAGCAGTTACGCGGGACCTCGGACCTCCTACAATGAGCAGTTCTTC.